The rows below give T cell receptor beta chains drawn from one sample of a study of cytomegalovirus exposure and HLA in healthy donors. Method: immunoSEQ multiplex PCR; TCRdb's copy keeps in-frame clones and lacks some. The listing records approximately 130,000 clones. The sample consisted of PBMCs. Source of these receptors: a woman aged 60-70 years in good health and CMV-seronegative. Both conserved end residues are trimmed from each CDR3.

j_call: TRBJ1-1
v_call: TRBV10-3
cdr3_aa: AISERDSRGITEAF

j_call: TRBJ2-7
v_call: TRBV7-2
cdr3_aa: ASSLAGTGLNEQY

j_call: TRBJ2-5
v_call: TRBV19
cdr3_aa: ASSIGQGGLETQY

j_call: TRBJ1-6
v_call: TRBV29-1
cdr3_aa: SVDISVQNGGASSPLH

j_call: TRBJ2-1
v_call: TRBV6-1
cdr3_aa: ASSERVEQF

j_call: TRBJ2-1
v_call: TRBV5-1
cdr3_aa: ASSLAGGPFGVQF

j_call: TRBJ1-3
v_call: TRBV29-1
cdr3_aa: SVVSLSGNTIY

j_call: TRBJ1-2
v_call: TRBV18
cdr3_aa: ASSALDMLYGYT

j_call: TRBJ1-2
v_call: TRBV4-1
cdr3_aa: ASSQGTEPHGYT

j_call: TRBJ1-2
v_call: TRBV9
cdr3_aa: ASSDESFSAGYT

j_call: TRBJ1-5
v_call: TRBV18
cdr3_aa: ASSPGGGQPQH

j_call: TRBJ2-4
v_call: TRBV18
cdr3_aa: ASSPPDRPIAKNIQY

j_call: TRBJ2-3
v_call: TRBV28
cdr3_aa: ASSTTSGMSTDTQY

j_call: TRBJ1-4
v_call: TRBV28
cdr3_aa: ASSMKGQENEKLF

j_call: TRBJ2-3
v_call: TRBV13
cdr3_aa: ASSLGLAGGWTDTQY

j_call: TRBJ1-5
v_call: TRBV5-1
cdr3_aa: ASSHEGGNQPQH

j_call: TRBJ2-2
v_call: TRBV5-1
cdr3_aa: ASSLGQGSSGELF

j_call: TRBJ1-4
v_call: TRBV6-1
cdr3_aa: AISWGGEKLF

j_call: TRBJ1-5
v_call: TRBV9
cdr3_aa: ASSVAGGNQPQH

j_call: TRBJ2-7
v_call: TRBV10-3
cdr3_aa: AISESQGAPYEQY

j_call: TRBJ2-5
v_call: TRBV7-2
cdr3_aa: ASSFGWSPETQY